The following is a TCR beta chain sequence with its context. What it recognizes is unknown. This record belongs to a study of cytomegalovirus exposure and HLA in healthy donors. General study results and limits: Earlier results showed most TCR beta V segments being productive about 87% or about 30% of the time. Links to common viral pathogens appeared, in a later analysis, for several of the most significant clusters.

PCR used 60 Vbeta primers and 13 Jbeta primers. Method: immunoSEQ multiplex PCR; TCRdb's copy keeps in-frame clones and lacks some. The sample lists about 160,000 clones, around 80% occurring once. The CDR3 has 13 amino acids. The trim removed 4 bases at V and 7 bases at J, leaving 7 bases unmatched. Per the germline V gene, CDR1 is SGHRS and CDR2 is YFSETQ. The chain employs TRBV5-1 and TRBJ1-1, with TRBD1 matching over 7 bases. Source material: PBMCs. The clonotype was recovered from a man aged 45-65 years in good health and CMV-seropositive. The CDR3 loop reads CASSLGTDIEAFF. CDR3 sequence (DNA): TGCGCCAGCAGCCTAGGGACAGATATTGAAGCTTTCTTT.